The 22 T cell receptor beta chains given below trace back to one sample, sequenced in a study of blood T cell repertoires in COVID-19. Using immunoSEQ multiplex PCR, the repertoire was profiled, and TCRdb retains in-frame clones only, with some absent. The data hold 99,000 or so clones, with around 85% observed a single time. Sequenced: peripheral blood. The receptors originated from a woman of 80 years or more with active or convalescent COVID-19.

This clone is a singleton in its sample. The V and J genes are TRBV12-3 or TRBV12-4 and TRBJ1-1, with a possible D match to TRBD1 (6 bases). The V and J ends lost 5 bases and 5 bases respectively, with 12 bases between them. CDR3 length equals 13 residues. The CDR3: CASSGGERTEAFF. DNA for the CDR3: TGTGCCAGCAGTGGGGGCGAGAGGACTGAAGCTTTCTTT.

This chain links TRBV7-6 with TRBJ1-2; D call uncertain. The CDR3 spans 15 residues. The ends were cut back, 5 bases at V and 3 bases at J, with 16 bases in the middle. Per the germline V gene, CDR1 is SGHVS and CDR2 is FNYEAQ. In DNA form, the CDR3 reads TGTGCCAGCAGCCCCGGGATCGGAGAATACTATGGCTACACCTTC. This codes for CASSPGIGEYYGYTF.

J is TRBJ1-4 and V is TRBV9; no clear D. Between the trimmed V and J ends, which lost 0 bases and 13 bases, there was a span of 13 bases. The CDR3 contains 13 residues. From germline, CDR1 is SGDLS and CDR2 YYNGEE. The CDR3 coding sequence is TGTGCCAGCAGCGTAGAGGGTGAGGGAGCACTGTTTTTT. Its translation is CASSVEGEGALFF.

V gene TRBV13 combines with J gene TRBJ1-2; 9 bases are a match to TRBD1. The germline CDR1 and CDR2 sequences are PRHDT and FYEKMQ (reference sequence). The V and J ends lost 6 bases and 7 bases, in that order; junction bases with no gene match: 9. The CDR3 has 14 residues. As DNA, the CDR3 is TGTGCCAGCAGGAAGACAGGGGGGTTCTTTGGCTACACCTTC. Protein product: CASRKTGGFFGYTF.

V and J are TRBV18 and TRBJ1-1, with D perhaps TRBD1 (6 bases). The CDR3 consists of 17 residues. Germline assignment: CDR1 KGHSH and CDR2 LQKENI. The V end lost 1 base, the J end lost 4 bases, and 19 bases lay between the germline ends. CDR3 nucleotides: TGTGCCAGCTCACCACATGAACTGGGGGCGGCGGCCACTGAAGCTTTCTTT. Its protein is CASSPHELGAAATEAFF.

CDR3 sequence: CASSIEAGGYGYGYTF. The CDR3 coding sequence is TGTGCCAGTAGTATAGAGGCAGGGGGCTATGGCTATGGCTACACCTTC. The V gene is TRBV19, the J gene TRBJ1-2, with TRBD1 identical over 8 bases. From germline, CDR1 is LNHDA and CDR2 SQIVND (reference sequence). The V segment lost 0 bases and the J segment 4 bases; nucleotides outside the gene matches: 7. CDR3 length: 16 amino acids.

The chain recombines TRBV28 with TRBJ1-2, with TRBD1 matching 10 bases. CDR1 MDHEN and CDR2 SYDVKM come from the germline V gene. Trimming removed 2 bases from V and 4 bases from J; junction bases left unmatched: 4. CDR3 length equals 15 residues. The CDR3 DNA reads as TGTGCCAGCAGTTTAAGGACAGGGGGAAGCTATGGCTACACCTTC. This codes for CASSLRTGGSYGYTF.

J is TRBJ2-3 and V is TRBV7-3; D not resolved. Looked up from germline, CDR1 is SGHTA and CDR2 is FQGTGA. V shed 2 bases and J shed 0 bases, with 6 bases lying between them. This CDR3 has 14 residues. The CDR3 protein is CASSLSGSTDTQYF. In DNA form, the CDR3 reads TGTGCCAGCAGCTTATCGGGTAGCACAGATACGCAGTATTTT.

The chain has TRBV10-3 and TRBJ1-4, with TRBD1 identical over 9 bases. The CDR3 is 13 residues long. The V segment lost 7 bases and the J segment 8 bases; nucleotides outside the gene matches: 5. Germline CDR1 ENHRY, CDR2 SYGVKD. The CDR3 DNA reads TGTGCCATCAAGGGGACAGGGTCCGAAAAACTGTTTTTT. It translates to CAIKGTGSEKLFF.

The chain recombines TRBV2 with TRBJ2-2, with 10 bases matching TRBD1. J lost 6 bases, V lost 8 bases, and 12 bases had no gene match. CDR1 and CDR2 from the germline V gene are SNHLY and FYNNEI. This CDR3 has 16 amino acids. The CDR3 sequence: CASDPTGTGAPGELFF. Written as DNA, the CDR3 is TGTGCCAGCGATCCTACCGGGACAGGGGCCCCCGGGGAGCTGTTTTTT.

J is TRBJ1-5 and V is TRBV5-6; D is ambiguous. V lost 1 base to trimming and J lost 0 bases, with 5 bases between them. The V gene's germline CDR1 is SGHDT and CDR2 YYEEEE. There are 14 residues in the CDR3. The CDR3 DNA reads as TGTGCCAGCAGCTTGACCTATAGCAATCAGCCCCAGCATTTT. Translated: CASSLTYSNQPQHF.

This rearrangement joins TRBV12-3 or TRBV12-4 to TRBJ2-1, with D perhaps matching TRBD1 (7 bases). This CDR3 contains 13 residues. Trimming stripped 5 bases from V and 8 bases from J, with 13 bases between. CDR3 region: CASSPQGGHEQFF. Here the CDR3 DNA reads TGTGCCAGCAGTCCGCAGGGGGGACATGAGCAGTTCTTC.

This chain connects TRBV28 to TRBJ1-5; D is unclear. V dropped 11 bases and J dropped 2 bases, with 13 bases sitting between them. The CDR3 spans 13 residues. CDR1 and CDR2 (germline): MDHEN, SYDVKM. In DNA, the CDR3 is TGTGCCGCATGGACTCAAGGCAATCAGCCCCAGCATTTT. This gives the protein CAAWTQGNQPQHF.

The chain uses TRBV19 and TRBJ1-4; a weak D match, TRBD1 (5 bases). The CDR3 has 13 residues. Trimming removed 7 bases from V and 6 bases from J, with 12 bases in between. Germline V gives CDR1 LNHDA, CDR2 SQIVND (reference sequence). Here the CDR3 reads CASTWGDDEKLFF. The CDR3 nucleotides are TGTGCCAGTACGTGGGGGGACGATGAAAAACTGTTTTTT.

This clone has a handful of counts. The CDR3 loop reads CASSPQGNSNQPQHF. The CDR3, as DNA: TGTGCCAGCAGCCCCCAGGGGAATAGCAATCAGCCCCAGCATTTT. The J gene is TRBJ1-5, the V gene TRBV7-2, with D maybe TRBD1 (6 bases). The CDR3 has 15 residues. The germline V gene has CDR1 SGHTA and CDR2 FQGNSA. Trimming took 5 bases from V and 0 from J, leaving 11 bases between them.

V usage is TRBV11-3 and J usage is TRBJ2-2, with D hard to call. Germline lookup yields CDR1 SGHNT and CDR2 YENEEA. The V and J ends lost 5 bases and 2 bases respectively, with 9 bases between them. The CDR3 consists of 14 residues. The CDR3 loop is CASSLLGNTGELFF. In DNA, the CDR3 is TGTGCCAGCAGCCTCCTCGGTAACACCGGGGAGCTGTTTTTT. The full variable domain, with the rest looked up from reference TRBV11-3 and TRBJ2-2, is EAGVVQSPRYKIIEKKQPVAFWCNPISGHNTLYWYLQNLGQGPELLIRYENEEAVDDSQLPKDRFSAERLKGVDSTLKIQPAELGDSAVYLCASSLLGNTGELFFGEGSRLTVL.

V is TRBV28 and J is TRBJ1-1; perhaps TRBD1 as D (5 bases). V dropped 2 bases and J dropped 5 bases, with 15 bases sitting between them. This CDR3 comprises 15 residues. Germline V gene data show CDR1 as MDHEN and CDR2 as SYDVKM. The CDR3 sequence is CASSLRSLGGTEAFF. For the CDR3, the DNA is TGTGCCAGCAGTTTACGATCGTTGGGGGGGACTGAAGCTTTCTTT.

This rearrangement joins TRBV7-9 to TRBJ1-2, with D possibly TRBD1 on 5 matching bases. The V gene lost 5 bases and the J gene lost 1 base, with 11 bases spanning the gap. The V gene's germline CDR1 is SEHNR and CDR2 FQNEAQ (reference sequence). CDR3 size: 14 residues. The CDR3 sequence is CASSPGDFNYGYTF. As DNA, the CDR3 is TGTGCCAGCAGCCCCGGGGACTTTAACTATGGCTACACCTTC.

This sequence joins TRBV11-2 and TRBJ1-1; D remains ambiguous. The CDR3 loop spans 14 amino acids. Looked up from germline, CDR1 is SGHAT and CDR2 is FQNNGV. Deletions cut 1 base from V and 1 base from J, with 7 bases between. The CDR3 DNA sequence: TGTGCCAGCAGCTTAGTCCCCAGGAACACTGAAGCTTTCTTT. The encoded protein is CASSLVPRNTEAFF.

This rearrangement joins TRBV19 to TRBJ2-7; 9 bases are a match to TRBD1. Germline V gene sequence: CDR1 LNHDA, CDR2 SQIVND (reference sequence). The CDR3 is made up of 14 amino acids. The V and J ends lost 6 bases and 1 base, in that order; junction bases with no gene match: 4. The CDR3 DNA is TGTGCCAGTAGGGCCGGGACAGGGTCCTACGAGCAGTACTTC. This gives the protein CASRAGTGSYEQYF.

The gene calls are TRBV3-1 (or the pseudogene TRBV3-2) and TRBJ2-3; 12 positions match TRBD2. CDR3 length: 15 amino acids. Germline V gene data show CDR1 as LGHDT and CDR2 as YNNKEL (reference sequence). J lost 5 bases, V lost 7 bases, and 7 bases had no gene match. CDR3 nucleotide sequence: TGTGCCAGCAAGGCGCTAGCGGGGGGGGGAGATACGCAGTATTTT. Translating gives CASKALAGGGDTQYF.

In DNA, the CDR3 is TGTGCCAGCAGCAAAGATCAGGGGGGCTACGAGCAGTACTTC. The encoded protein is CASSKDQGGYEQYF. V and J are TRBV21-1 and TRBJ2-7; TRBD1 was called by the table and not checked on the DNA. TRBV21-1 is recorded as a pseudogene. This CDR3 has 14 amino acids.